These T cell receptor beta chains were read from a single sample in a study of post-analysis software for immune sequencing data. TCRdb called the PCR reads again in MiXCR, with one record for every CDR3 protein. This sample has roughly 650,000 distinct CDR3 sequences, with approximately 60% found just once. The sample consisted of blood. These receptors all stem from a girl aged 2 to 10 with multiple sclerosis. Both conserved end residues are part of each CDR3. A D gene is named only where the DNA matches it firmly. Clone size is given for some rows only: seen once, a few or many times, or a class if the clone is expanded.

>.|TRBV4-1|.|TRBJ1-6
CASSQDGGSSAYSPLHF
TGCGCCAGCAGCCAAGATGGGGGCAGCTCCGCATATTCACCCCTCCACTTT
>.|TRBV9|.|TRBJ2-3
CASSVEGTAAVTDTQYF
TGTGCCAGCAGCGTAGAAGGGACGGCAGCGGTTACAGATACGCAGTATTTT
>.|TRBV13|TRBD2|TRBJ2-3
CASSLRVPGTSGMNTQYF
TGTGCCAGCAGCTTACGAGTACCCGGGACTAGCGGGATGAATACGCAGTATTTT
>.|TRBV12-3/TRBV12-4|.|TRBJ1-6
CASSLGRVGSYNSPLHF
TGTGCCAGCAGTTTGGGACGGGTTGGGTCCTATAATTCACCCCTCCACTTT
>few|TRBV4-1|.|TRBJ2-7
CASSQGQELYEQYF
TGCGCCAGCAGCCAAGGACAGGAATTATACGAGCAGTACTTC
>.|TRBV6-5|TRBD1|TRBJ2-5
CASSPTGWTQYF
TGTGCCAGCAGCCCGACAGGGTGGACCCAGTACTTC
>few|TRBV10-3|.|TRBJ2-3
CAISKSTDTQYF
TGTGCCATCAGTAAAAGCACAGATACGCAGTATTTT
>.|TRBV10-3|TRBD1|TRBJ1-2
CAISGGRDRARNYGYTF
TGTGCCATCAGTGGTGGACGGGACAGGGCCCGGAACTATGGCTACACCTTC
>.|TRBV7-9|TRBD2|TRBJ2-3
CASSRDATLAGLTDTQYF
TGTGCCAGCAGCCGAGACGCGACCCTAGCGGGGTTAACAGATACGCAGTATTTT
>.|TRBV29-1|.|TRBJ2-1
CSVDGGSVLLNEQFF
TGCAGCGTTGATGGGGGCTCGGTCCTCCTCAATGAGCAGTTCTTC
>.|TRBV24-1|TRBD2|TRBJ2-1
CATSDPGLASEQFF
TGTGCCACCAGTGACCCGGGACTAGCCAGTGAGCAGTTCTTC
>once|TRBV29-1|.|TRBJ1-2
CSVPGDRLSYTF
TGCAGCGTCCCGGGGGATCGCCTCTCCTACACCTTC
>.|TRBV4-1|TRBD1|TRBJ1-5
CASSQGLRGTPHQPQHF
TGCGCCAGCAGCCAAGGTCTCAGGGGGACCCCTCATCAGCCCCAGCATTTT